These T cell receptor beta chains were read from a single sample in a study of technical replicates of blood from several donors. The repertoire was sequenced with immunoSEQ multiplex PCR; TCRdb's copy has only in-frame clones and lacks some. The data show about 62,000 clones, roughly nine tenths seen once. Sequencing was carried out using PBMCs. These receptors were obtained from a human donor in good health. Some clones in this sample may be carry-over from other donors' samples. Both conserved end residues are part of each CDR3. The D gene is left open where the match is weak. Rows give clone size only sometimes, using once, few, many, or a class for an expanded clone.

D: -
size: -
J: TRBJ1-6
V: TRBV7-8
DNA: TGTGCCAGCAGCTTAGGAGGCAGGGCTTATAATTCACCCCTCCACTTT
CDR3: CASSLGGRAYNSPLHF

D: TRBD2
size: -
J: TRBJ2-3
V: TRBV10-3
DNA: TGTGCCATCAGTGACCCTCCGTCGGCGGGAGGGCCAGATACGCAGTATTTT
CDR3: CAISDPPSAGGPDTQYF

D: TRBD2
size: -
J: TRBJ2-2
V: TRBV6-5
DNA: TGTGCCAGCAGTTTAGCGGGGGGATCGAACACCGGGGAGCTGTTTTTT
CDR3: CASSLAGGSNTGELFF

D: TRBD1
size: -
J: TRBJ2-7
V: TRBV7-9
DNA: TGTGCCAGCAGCTTGGCCGGACAGGTTGGGGCCTACGAGCAGTACTTC
CDR3: CASSLAGQVGAYEQYF

D: -
size: -
J: TRBJ2-5
V: TRBV5-5
DNA: TGTGCCAGCAGCTTGGGTCTAGAGGAGACCCAGTACTTC
CDR3: CASSLGLEETQYF

D: -
size: -
J: TRBJ1-1
V: TRBV18
DNA: TGTGCCAGCTCACAAGGACAGTGGAACACTGAAGCTTTCTTT
CDR3: CASSQGQWNTEAFF

D: -
size: -
J: TRBJ2-3
V: TRBV29-1
DNA: TGCAGCGGGCGTCCTAGTTGGGATACGCAGTATTTT
CDR3: CSGRPSWDTQYF

D: -
size: -
J: TRBJ2-3
V: TRBV6-1
DNA: TGTGCCAGTCATGGGACTTTCTTGACAGATACGCAGTATTTT
CDR3: CASHGTFLTDTQYF

D: -
size: -
J: TRBJ1-5
V: TRBV6-1
DNA: TGTGCCAGCGCTACAGAGACCAATCAGCCCCAGCATTTT
CDR3: CASATETNQPQHF

D: -
size: -
J: TRBJ1-6
V: TRBV4-3
DNA: TGCGCCAGCAGCTCCGAGATAGGGGCCCTTAATTCACCCCTCCACTTT
CDR3: CASSSEIGALNSPLHF

D: TRBD1
size: once
J: TRBJ1-2
V: TRBV6-1
DNA: TGTGCCAGCAGCCATAAGACAGGGGAAAACTATGGCTACACCTTC
CDR3: CASSHKTGENYGYTF

D: TRBD2
size: -
J: TRBJ2-1
V: TRBV19
DNA: TGTGCCAGTACCCGTAGCGGGGGGGCCCCCAATGAGCAGTTCTTC
CDR3: CASTRSGGAPNEQFF

D: -
size: -
J: TRBJ1-1
V: TRBV13
DNA: TGTGCCAGCAGCTTACAAGGGGCGCGCCCTGGGGGGGGGATTGAAGCTTTCTTT
CDR3: CASSLQGARPGGGIEAFF

D: TRBD1
size: -
J: TRBJ1-2
V: TRBV7-2
DNA: TGTGCCAGCAGCGCTAGACAGGGGGCGGCTCTCGCTAACTATGGCTACACCTTC
CDR3: CASSARQGAALANYGYTF

D: TRBD1
size: -
J: TRBJ2-3
V: TRBV10-2
DNA: TGCGCCAGCGACCAGAGGGGGCAAACTAGCACAGATACGCAGTATTTT
CDR3: CASDQRGQTSTDTQYF

D: TRBD2
size: -
J: TRBJ2-5
V: TRBV5-1
DNA: TGCGCCAGCAGCAAAGTTAGCGGGGCCCAGGAGACCCAGTACTTC
CDR3: CASSKVSGAQETQYF

D: TRBD2
size: -
J: TRBJ2-1
V: TRBV5-1
DNA: TGCGCCAGCAGCCGGGGACTAGCGGGAGTTAGAGGGACTAATGAGCAGTTCTTC
CDR3: CASSRGLAGVRGTNEQFF

D: -
size: -
J: TRBJ2-1
V: TRBV7-3
DNA: TGTGCCAGCAGCAGGGGACAAACCTCCTACAATGAGCAGTTCTTC
CDR3: CASSRGQTSYNEQFF

D: -
size: -
J: TRBJ2-3
V: TRBV11-2
DNA: TGTGCCAGCAGCTGGGCCCTAGCGCGGTCGGAAGATACGCAGTATTTT
CDR3: CASSWALARSEDTQYF

D: -
size: -
J: TRBJ1-1
V: TRBV30
DNA: TGTGCCTGGACCCCATTGGTAGGGGGGGGAACTGAAGCTTTCTTT
CDR3: CAWTPLVGGGTEAFF

D: TRBD1
size: -
J: TRBJ1-2
V: TRBV19
DNA: TGTGCCAGTAGGGCAGGGGGCGCCGGTTATGGCTACACCTTC
CDR3: CASRAGGAGYGYTF

D: -
size: -
J: TRBJ1-3
V: TRBV6-6
DNA: TGTGCCAGCACGTTCGGCAGGGCCGGAAACACCATATATTTT
CDR3: CASTFGRAGNTIYF

D: TRBD2
size: -
J: TRBJ2-1
V: TRBV6-1
DNA: TGTGCCAGCAGTGTACTAGCGGGAGAAATCTACAATGAGCAGTTCTTC
CDR3: CASSVLAGEIYNEQFF